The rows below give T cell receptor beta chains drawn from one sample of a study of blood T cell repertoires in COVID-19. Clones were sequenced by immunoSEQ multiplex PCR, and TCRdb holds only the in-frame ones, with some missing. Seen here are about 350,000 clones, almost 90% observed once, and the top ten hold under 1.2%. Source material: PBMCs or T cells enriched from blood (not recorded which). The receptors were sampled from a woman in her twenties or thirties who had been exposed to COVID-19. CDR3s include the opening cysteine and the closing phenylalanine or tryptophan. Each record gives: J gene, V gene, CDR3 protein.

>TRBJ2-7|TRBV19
CASKGDNYEQYF
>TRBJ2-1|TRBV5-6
CASSPTSYEQFF
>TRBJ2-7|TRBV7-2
CASRSPGTPSYEQYF
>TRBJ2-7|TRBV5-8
CASSLLGQGTEQYF
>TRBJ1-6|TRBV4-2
CASSQDRVTENSPLHF
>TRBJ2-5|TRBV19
CASHGTSGYQETQYF
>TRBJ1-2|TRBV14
CASSPRTGDGYTF
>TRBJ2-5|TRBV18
CASSPRNSQETQYF
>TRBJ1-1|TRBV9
CASSVDSQGVGTEAFF
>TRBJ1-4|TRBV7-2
CASSFGAGVDEKLFF
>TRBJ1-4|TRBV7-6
CASSLAPNNEKLFF
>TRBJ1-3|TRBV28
CASSLGTGLPAGNTIYF
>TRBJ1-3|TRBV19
CASSIGVGNTIYF
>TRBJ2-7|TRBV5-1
CASTLNSGTSYEQYF
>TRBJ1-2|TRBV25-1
CASSWGGDGYTF
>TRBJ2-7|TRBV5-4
CASSSSSGFLTYEQYF
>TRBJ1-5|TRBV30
CAWSPQGLGPQHF
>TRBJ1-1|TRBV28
CASSTSGGRGAEAFF
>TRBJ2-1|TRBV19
CASSINLGELNEQFF
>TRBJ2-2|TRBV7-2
CASSLSSSTGELFF
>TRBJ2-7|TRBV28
CVAVPGHSYEQYF
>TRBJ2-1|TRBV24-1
CATSHRGESSYNEQFF
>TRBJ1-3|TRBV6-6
CASTPGQGASGNTIYF
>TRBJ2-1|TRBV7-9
CASSIAGVLYNEQFF
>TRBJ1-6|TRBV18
CASSPGTSTLHF
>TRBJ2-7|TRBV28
CASRTGDYEQYF
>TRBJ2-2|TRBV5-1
CASSGGGSNTGELFF
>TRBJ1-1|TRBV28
CASSWGGYMNTEAFF
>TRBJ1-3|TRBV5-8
CASSLTKTYSGNTIYF